Presented here are 21 T cell receptor beta chains from one specimen sequenced in a study of shared clonotypes between healthy human individuals. Here immunoSEQ multiplex PCR was the method, and the copy in TCRdb shows in-frame clones only, minus some. The table records roughly 2,300,000 clones, under 95% of them present only once. The sample was naive CD4+ T cells from PBMCs. The subset: CD45RA+ positively selected. The receptors shown here come from a man younger than 35 in good health. Some clones in this sample may be carry-over from other donors' samples.

Concerning this clone: The same CDR3 can be traced to other DNA sequences in this sample. This chain connects TRBV9 to TRBJ2-5, with D possibly matching TRBD1 (6 bases). V was pared by 0 bases and J by 2 bases, with 14 bases between. Germline CDR1 and CDR2: SGDLS and YYNGEE. The CDR3 covers 16 residues. Written as DNA, the CDR3 is TGTGCCAGCAGCGTAGCCCTGGGGCAGGGGCAAGAGACCCAGTACTTC. It is translated as CASSVALGQGQETQYF.

The CDR3 protein is CASSPSRTRGGTQYF. The CDR3 coding sequence is TGTGCCAGCAGTCCGTCTAGAACTAGGGGAGGGACGCAGTATTTT. V usage is TRBV28 and J usage is TRBJ2-3, with 7 bases that match TRBD2. The CDR3 runs to 15 residues. V dropped 5 bases and J dropped 9; count of bases not matched to a gene: 14. Per germline, CDR1 MDHEN and CDR2 SYDVKM.

The chain uses TRBV29-1 and TRBJ2-7, with a possible D match to TRBD1 (7 bases). The germline V gene has CDR1 SQVTM and CDR2 ANQGSEA. This CDR3 spans 13 amino acids. V dropped 4 bases and J dropped 5 bases, with 15 bases sitting between them. In DNA, the CDR3 is TGCAGCGTTGGTGACAGGGTAGCGGACGAGCAGTACTTC. This translates into CSVGDRVADEQYF.

V gene TRBV28 combines with J gene TRBJ1-3; D gene unclear. Germline-derived CDR1 and CDR2 are MDHEN and SYDVKM. Trimming took off 4 bases at V and 4 bases at J, with 11 bases between the two ends. This CDR3 contains 14 residues. The CDR3 spells CASSSPVQGNTIYF. The CDR3 nucleotides are TGTGCCAGCAGTTCACCGGTCCAGGGAAACACCATATATTTT.

This chain links TRBV5-1 with TRBJ2-3, with 7 bases aligning to TRBD1. The germline V gene has CDR1 SGHRS and CDR2 YFSETQ. This CDR3 has 16 amino acids. Trimming took 5 bases from V and 2 from J; bases not matched to a gene: 11. Here the CDR3 reads CASRTGPGIHTDTQYF. DNA of the CDR3: TGCGCCAGCAGGACAGGGCCCGGGATCCACACAGATACGCAGTATTTT.

The chain joins TRBV9 to TRBJ1-1; TRBD1 might be the D (5 bases). The germline V gene encodes CDR1 SGDLS and CDR2 YYNGEE. CDR3 size: 13 residues. The V end lost 4 bases, the J end lost 2 bases, and 9 bases lay between the germline ends. The CDR3 nucleotides are TGTGCCAGCAGCTCGACAGCTAACACTGAAGCTTTCTTT. Translating gives CASSSTANTEAFF.

The chain links TRBV5-8 to TRBJ1-5; TRBD1 is a possible D gene (6 bases). Germline CDR1 SGHTS, CDR2 YDEGEE. V gave up 4 bases and J gave up 9 bases, with 26 bases separating them. The CDR3 runs 17 residues. CDR3 residues: CASSESATGAPFRPQHF. The DNA of the CDR3 is TGTGCCAGCAGCGAATCTGCAACGGGGGCCCCGTTCCGGCCCCAGCATTTT. Complete variable domain (other parts from reference TRBV5-8 and TRBJ1-5): EAGVTQSPTHLIKTRGQQATLRCSPISGHTSVYWYQQALGLGLQFLLWYDEGEERNRGNFPPRFSGRQFPNYSSELNVNALELEDSALYLCASSESATGAPFRPQHFGDGTRLSIL.

About this clone itself: Other nucleotide sequences in the sample specify the same CDR3. CDR3: CASSLGASGRGETQYF. CDR3 nucleotide sequence: TGCGCCAGCAGCTTGGGGGCTAGCGGGAGGGGAGAGACCCAGTACTTC. The chain employs TRBV5-1 and TRBJ2-5, with 12 bases identical to TRBD2. The length of the CDR3 is 16 residues. J was trimmed by 4 bases and V by 0 bases; bases with no gene match: 4. Germline V gene lookup returns CDR1 SGHRS and CDR2 YFSETQ. Full variable domain (rest looked up from reference TRBV5-1 and TRBJ2-5): KAGVTQTPRYLIKTRGQQVTLSCSPISGHRSVSWYQQTPGQGLQFLFEYFSETQRNKGNFPGRFSGRQFSNSRSEMNVSTLELGDSALYLCASSLGASGRGETQYFGPGTRLLVL.

With respect to this clone: This specimen includes other DNA sequences encoding the same CDR3. This chain links TRBV28 with TRBJ2-1, with 10 bases matching TRBD1. CDR1 is MDHEN and CDR2 is SYDVKM in the germline V gene. V dropped 6 bases and J dropped 7; count of bases not matched to a gene: 3. The CDR3 is 13 residues long. Written as DNA, the CDR3 is TGTGCCAGCAGCCCGGGACAGGGGAATGAGCAGTTCTTC. Its protein is CASSPGQGNEQFF.

The chain employs TRBV18 and TRBJ2-1, with 9 bases identical to TRBD2. In germline, CDR1 is KGHSH, CDR2 LQKENI. V trimming: 3 bases; J trimming: 0 bases; junction bases outside the gene matches: 6. This CDR3 has 17 residues. CDR3 in amino acids: CASSPSASGTSYNEQFF. CDR3 nucleotide sequence: TGTGCCAGCTCACCCTCCGCTAGCGGGACCTCCTACAATGAGCAGTTCTTC.

The J gene is TRBJ2-5, the V gene TRBV6-6, with 8 bases aligning to TRBD2. This CDR3 contains 13 residues. J gave up 5 bases and V 5 bases, and 4 bases lay outside the gene matches. CDR1 and CDR2 from the germline V gene are MNHNY and SVGAGI (reference sequence). CDR3 amino acids: CASSPRLAETQYF. The DNA of the CDR3 is TGTGCCAGCAGTCCGAGACTAGCGGAGACCCAGTACTTC.

This sequence joins TRBV7-9 and TRBJ2-3; 10 bases align to TRBD2. This CDR3 contains 17 residues. V dropped 2 bases and J dropped 4; count of bases not matched to a gene: 9. Germline V lookup: CDR1 SEHNR, CDR2 FQNEAQ (reference sequence). CDR3 nucleotides: TGTGCCAGCAGCTTAAGGCTAGCGGGAGACGTCCCAGATACGCAGTATTTT. This translates into CASSLRLAGDVPDTQYF.

This chain uses TRBV6-1 with TRBJ2-7, with D uncertain. Germline V gene lookup returns CDR1 MNHNS and CDR2 SASEGT. CDR3 size: 13 residues. The ends were cut back, 8 bases at V and 2 bases at J, with 13 bases in the middle. The CDR3 DNA sequence: TGTGCCAGCGTCGCAGTACTGACCTACGAGCAGTACTTC. As protein: CASVAVLTYEQYF.

The V gene is TRBV7-2, the J gene TRBJ2-3; no reliable D call. This CDR3 spans 14 amino acids. The ends were cut back, 1 base at V and 4 bases at J, with 9 bases in the middle. Looked up from germline, CDR1 is SGHTA and CDR2 is FQGNSA. CDR3 sequence (DNA): TGTGCCAGCAGCTTAGACGCTGGGGCAGATACGCAGTATTTT. Its protein product is CASSLDAGADTQYF.

The chain is built from TRBV6-5 and TRBJ1-4; D not certain. The V end lost 4 bases, the J end lost 8 bases, and 17 bases lay between the germline ends. Looked up from germline, CDR1 is MNHEY and CDR2 is SVGAGI. The CDR3 sequence is 15 residues long. The CDR3 reads CASSLQPLNQEKLFF. The CDR3 DNA is TGTGCCAGCAGTTTGCAACCCCTTAATCAGGAAAAACTGTTTTTT.

This clone was detected once. This chain uses TRBV5-8 with TRBJ1-5; D unresolved. From germline, CDR1 is SGHTS and CDR2 YDEGEE. There are 13 residues in the CDR3. With 0 bases removed from V and 6 bases from J, the gap between germline ends came to 7 bases. CDR3 DNA: TGTGCCAGCAGCTTGGCAGTGGTTCAGCCCCAGCATTTT. It translates to CASSLAVVQPQHF.

The chain joins TRBV11-2 to TRBJ2-5; D unresolved. Trimming took off 6 bases at V and 3 bases at J, with 11 bases between the two ends. This CDR3 is built from 13 residues. Germline V CDR1 and CDR2: SGHAT, FQNNGV. The CDR3 region is CASRVSLKETQYF. CDR3 DNA sequence: TGTGCCAGCAGAGTTAGTCTCAAAGAGACCCAGTACTTC.

The chain combines TRBV29-1 with TRBJ2-1, with 13 bases that match TRBD2. The CDR3 is made up of 15 amino acids. The germline V gene has CDR1 SQVTM and CDR2 ANQGSEA. V gave up 1 base and J gave up 9 bases; unmatched junction bases: 6. The chain's CDR3 is CSVEGGLAGVVEQFF. The DNA for the CDR3 is TGCAGCGTTGAAGGAGGACTAGCGGGAGTAGTTGAGCAGTTCTTC.

The chain uses TRBV19 and TRBJ2-7; D may be TRBD1 (7 bases). Trimming cost V 10 bases and J 1 base, with 14 bases left between them. The CDR3 runs 13 residues. From germline, CDR1 is LNHDA and CDR2 SQIVND (reference sequence). CDR3 in amino acids: CATPGGGSYEQYF. The CDR3 coding sequence is TGTGCCACCCCAGGGGGAGGATCCTACGAGCAGTACTTC.

Worth noting for this clone: Other DNA variants within this sample encode the same CDR3. The V gene is TRBV5-4, the J gene TRBJ2-7; 7 bases line up with TRBD2. Trimming cost V 1 base and J 4 bases; bases outside gene matches: 5. This CDR3 comprises 14 residues. CDR1 and CDR2 (germline): SGHNT, YYREEE (reference sequence). The CDR3 here is CASSLRGGSYEQYF. In DNA, the CDR3 is TGTGCCAGCAGCTTGCGGGGCGGGAGTTACGAGCAGTACTTC.

The chain uses TRBV15 and TRBJ2-7; tentative D call: TRBD2 (5 bases). With 5 bases removed from V and 2 bases from J, the gap between germline ends came to 13 bases. The germline V gene has CDR1 LNHNV and CDR2 YYDKDF (reference sequence). The CDR3 is 14 amino acids. CDR3 sequence: CATSPGQTTYEQYF. The CDR3 DNA reads TGTGCCACCAGCCCCGGGCAGACTACCTACGAGCAGTACTTC.